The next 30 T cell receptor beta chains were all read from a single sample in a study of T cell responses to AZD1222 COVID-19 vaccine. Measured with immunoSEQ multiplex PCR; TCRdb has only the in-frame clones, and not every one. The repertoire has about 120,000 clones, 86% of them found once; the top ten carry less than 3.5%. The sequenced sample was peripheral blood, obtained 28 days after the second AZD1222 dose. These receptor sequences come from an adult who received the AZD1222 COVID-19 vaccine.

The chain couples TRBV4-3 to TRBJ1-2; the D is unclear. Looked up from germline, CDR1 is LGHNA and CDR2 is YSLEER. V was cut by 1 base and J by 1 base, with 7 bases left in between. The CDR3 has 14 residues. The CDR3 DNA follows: TGCGCCAGCAGCCAAGTCGGGATTAACTATGGCTACACCTTC. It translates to CASSQVGINYGYTF.

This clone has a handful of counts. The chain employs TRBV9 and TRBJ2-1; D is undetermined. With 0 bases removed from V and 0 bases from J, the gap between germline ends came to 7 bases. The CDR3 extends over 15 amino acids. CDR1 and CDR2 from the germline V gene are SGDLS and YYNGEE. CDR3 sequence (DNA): TGTGCCAGCAGCGTAGGGATAGCCTCCTACAATGAGCAGTTCTTC. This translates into CASSVGIASYNEQFF.

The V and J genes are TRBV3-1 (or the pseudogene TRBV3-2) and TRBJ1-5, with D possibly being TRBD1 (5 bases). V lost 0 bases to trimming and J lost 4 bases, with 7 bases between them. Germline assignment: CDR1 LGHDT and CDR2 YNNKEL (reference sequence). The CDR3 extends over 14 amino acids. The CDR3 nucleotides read TGTGCCAGCAGCCAAGATGCAGGGAATCAGCCCCAGCATTTT. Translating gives CASSQDAGNQPQHF.

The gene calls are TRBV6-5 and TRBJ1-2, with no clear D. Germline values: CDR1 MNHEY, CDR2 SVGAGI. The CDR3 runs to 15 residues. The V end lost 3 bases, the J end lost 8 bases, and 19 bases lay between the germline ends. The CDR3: CASSYGRSPSHGYTF. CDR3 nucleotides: TGTGCCAGCAGTTATGGAAGGAGCCCTAGCCACGGCTACACCTTC.

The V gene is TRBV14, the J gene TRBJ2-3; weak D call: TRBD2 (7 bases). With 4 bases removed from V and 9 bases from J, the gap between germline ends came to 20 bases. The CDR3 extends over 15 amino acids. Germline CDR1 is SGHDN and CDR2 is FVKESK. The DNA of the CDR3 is TGTGCCAGCAGCCCCTTGGGGGGGGGCCTATTGACGCAGTATTTT. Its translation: CASSPLGGGLLTQYF. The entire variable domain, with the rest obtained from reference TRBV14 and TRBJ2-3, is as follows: EAGVTQFPSHSVIEKGQTVTLRCDPISGHDNLYWYRRVMGKEIKFLLHFVKESKQDESGMPNNRFLAERTGGTYSTLKVQPAELEDSGVYFCASSPLGGGLLTQYFGPGTRLTVL.

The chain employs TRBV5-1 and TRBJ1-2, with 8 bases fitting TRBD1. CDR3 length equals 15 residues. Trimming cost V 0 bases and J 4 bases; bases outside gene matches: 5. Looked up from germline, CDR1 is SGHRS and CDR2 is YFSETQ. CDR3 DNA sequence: TGCGCCAGCAGCTTGGAGACAGGGGATTTCTATGGCTACACCTTC. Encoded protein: CASSLETGDFYGYTF.

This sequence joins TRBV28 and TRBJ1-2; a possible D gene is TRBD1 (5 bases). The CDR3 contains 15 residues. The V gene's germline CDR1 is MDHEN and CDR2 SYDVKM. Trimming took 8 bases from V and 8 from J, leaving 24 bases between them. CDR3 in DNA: TGTGCCAGCCTTACCCCCTCCCAGGGCGCTAAAGGCTACACCTTC. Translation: CASLTPSQGAKGYTF.

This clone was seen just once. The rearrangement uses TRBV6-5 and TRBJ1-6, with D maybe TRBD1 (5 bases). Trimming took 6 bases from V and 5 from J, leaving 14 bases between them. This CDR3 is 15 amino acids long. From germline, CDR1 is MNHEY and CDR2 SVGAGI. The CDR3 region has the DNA TGTGCCAGCAGGATATCAGGGTTCGATAATTCACCCCTCCACTTT. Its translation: CASRISGFDNSPLHF.

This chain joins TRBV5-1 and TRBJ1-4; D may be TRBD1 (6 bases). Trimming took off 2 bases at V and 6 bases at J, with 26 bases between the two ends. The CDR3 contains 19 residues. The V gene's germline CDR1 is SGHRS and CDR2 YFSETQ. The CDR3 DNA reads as TGCGCCAGCAGCTTCATGAGCTTGACAGGCTTAAAAGACTATGAAAAACTGTTTTTT. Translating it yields CASSFMSLTGLKDYEKLFF.

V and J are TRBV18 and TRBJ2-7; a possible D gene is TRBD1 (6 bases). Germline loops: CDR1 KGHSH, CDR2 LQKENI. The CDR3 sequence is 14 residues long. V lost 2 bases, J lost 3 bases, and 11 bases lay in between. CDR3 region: CASSPNGQSYEQYF. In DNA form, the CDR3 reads TGTGCCAGCTCACCAAATGGACAGAGCTACGAGCAGTACTTC. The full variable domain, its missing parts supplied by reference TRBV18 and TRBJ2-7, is NAGVMQNPRHLVRRRGQEARLRCSPMKGHSHVYWYRQLPEEGLKFMVYLQKENIIDESGMPKERFSAEFPKEGPSILRIQQVVRGDSAAYFCASSPNGQSYEQYFGPGTRLTVT.

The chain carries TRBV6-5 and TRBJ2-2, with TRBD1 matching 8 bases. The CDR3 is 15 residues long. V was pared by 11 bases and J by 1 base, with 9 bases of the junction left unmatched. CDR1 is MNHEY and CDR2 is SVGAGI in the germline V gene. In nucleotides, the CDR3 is TGTGCCGGGAGACAGGGGAATGGGAACACCGGGGAGCTGTTTTTT. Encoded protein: CAGRQGNGNTGELFF.

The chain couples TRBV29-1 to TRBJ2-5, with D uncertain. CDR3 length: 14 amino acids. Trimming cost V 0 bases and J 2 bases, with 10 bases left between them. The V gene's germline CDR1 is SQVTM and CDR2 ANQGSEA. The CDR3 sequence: CSVEEWAVQETQYF. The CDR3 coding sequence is TGCAGCGTTGAAGAATGGGCGGTTCAAGAGACCCAGTACTTC.

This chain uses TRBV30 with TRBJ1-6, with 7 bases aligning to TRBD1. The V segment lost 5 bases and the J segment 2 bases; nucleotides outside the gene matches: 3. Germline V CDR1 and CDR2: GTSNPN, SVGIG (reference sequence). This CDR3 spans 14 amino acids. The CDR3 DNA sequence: TGTGCCTGGGAAGGGGGCCCCTATAATTCACCCCTCCACTTT. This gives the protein CAWEGGPYNSPLHF.

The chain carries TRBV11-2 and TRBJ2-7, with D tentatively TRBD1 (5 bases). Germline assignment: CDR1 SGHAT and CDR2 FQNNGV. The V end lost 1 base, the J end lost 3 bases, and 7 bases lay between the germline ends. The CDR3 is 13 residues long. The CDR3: CASSLGQLYEQYF. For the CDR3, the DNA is TGTGCCAGCAGCTTAGGACAGCTCTACGAGCAGTACTTC.

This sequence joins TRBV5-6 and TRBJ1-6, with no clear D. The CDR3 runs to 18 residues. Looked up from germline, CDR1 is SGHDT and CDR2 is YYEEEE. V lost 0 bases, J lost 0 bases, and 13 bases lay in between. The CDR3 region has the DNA TGTGCCAGCAGCTTGGGGCAGGTTTTCAGCTCCTATAATTCACCCCTCCACTTT. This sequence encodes CASSLGQVFSSYNSPLHF.

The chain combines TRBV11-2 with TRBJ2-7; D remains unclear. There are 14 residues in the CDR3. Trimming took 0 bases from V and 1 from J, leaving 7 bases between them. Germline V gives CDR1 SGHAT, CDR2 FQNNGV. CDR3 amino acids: CASSLDSWSYEQYF. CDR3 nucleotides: TGTGCCAGCAGCTTAGATTCGTGGTCCTACGAGCAGTACTTC.

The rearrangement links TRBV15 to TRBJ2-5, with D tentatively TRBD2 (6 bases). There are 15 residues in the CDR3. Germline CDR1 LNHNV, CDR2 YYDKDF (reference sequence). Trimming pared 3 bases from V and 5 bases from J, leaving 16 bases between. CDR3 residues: CATSSSGDPSETQYF. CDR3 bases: TGTGCCACCAGCAGTAGCGGAGACCCTTCGGAGACCCAGTACTTC. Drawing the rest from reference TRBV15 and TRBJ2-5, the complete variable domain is DAMVIQNPRYQVTQFGKPVTLSCSQTLNHNVMYWYQQKSSQAPKLLFHYYDKDFNNEADTPDNFQSRRPNTSFCFLDIRSPGLGDTAMYLCATSSSGDPSETQYFGPGTRLLVL.

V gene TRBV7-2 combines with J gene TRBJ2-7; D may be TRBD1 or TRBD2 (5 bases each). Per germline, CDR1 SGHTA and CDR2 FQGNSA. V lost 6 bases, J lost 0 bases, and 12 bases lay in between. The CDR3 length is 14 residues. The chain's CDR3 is CASRGEQSSYEQYF. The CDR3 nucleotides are TGTGCCAGCAGGGGGGAACAGAGCTCCTACGAGCAGTACTTC.

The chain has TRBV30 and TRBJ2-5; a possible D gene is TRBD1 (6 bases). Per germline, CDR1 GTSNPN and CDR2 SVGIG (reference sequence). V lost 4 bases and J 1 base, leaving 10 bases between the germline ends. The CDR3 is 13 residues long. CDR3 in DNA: TGTGCCTGGACGGGACACTTCCAAGAGACCCAGTACTTC. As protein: CAWTGHFQETQYF.

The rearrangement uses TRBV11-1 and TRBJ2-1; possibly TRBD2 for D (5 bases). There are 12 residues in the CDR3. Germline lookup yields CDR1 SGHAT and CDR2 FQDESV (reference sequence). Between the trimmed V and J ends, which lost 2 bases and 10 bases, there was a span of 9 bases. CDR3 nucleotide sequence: TGTGCCAGCAGCTTAAGGAGAGGGGAGCAGTTCTTC. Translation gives CASSLRRGEQFF.

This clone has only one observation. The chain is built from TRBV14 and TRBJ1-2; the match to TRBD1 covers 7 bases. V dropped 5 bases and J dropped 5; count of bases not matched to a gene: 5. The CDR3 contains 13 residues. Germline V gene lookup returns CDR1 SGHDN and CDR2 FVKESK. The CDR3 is CASSEQGIYGYTF. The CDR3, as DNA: TGTGCCAGCAGCGAACAGGGGATTTATGGCTACACCTTC.

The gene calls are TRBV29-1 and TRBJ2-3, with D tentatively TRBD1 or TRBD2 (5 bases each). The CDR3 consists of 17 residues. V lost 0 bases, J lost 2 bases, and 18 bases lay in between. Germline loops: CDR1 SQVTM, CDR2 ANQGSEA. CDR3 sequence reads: CSVEDRDGSSPTDTQYF. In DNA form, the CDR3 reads TGCAGCGTTGAAGATCGGGACGGCTCGTCCCCCACAGATACGCAGTATTTT.

Here the CDR3 DNA reads TGTGCCAGCAGTCGATATCCGGAGGGACCAATCGATAATTCACCCCTCCACTTT. This codes for CASSRYPEGPIDNSPLHF. The chain is built from TRBV3-1 (or the pseudogene TRBV3-2) and TRBJ1-6; a weak D match, TRBD1 (5 bases). The V end lost 6 bases, the J end lost 5 bases, and 23 bases lay between the germline ends. The CDR3 is made up of 18 amino acids. Germline V gene sequence: CDR1 LGHDT, CDR2 YNNKEL (reference sequence).

CDR3 sequence reads: CASSLRGGGPSTDTQYF. CDR3 in DNA: TGTGCCAGCAGCTTACGTGGCGGGGGCCCTAGCACAGATACGCAGTATTTT. This chain links TRBV13 with TRBJ2-3; a weak D match, TRBD2 (7 bases). V was cut by 2 bases and J by 0 bases, with 15 bases left in between. The CDR3 is made up of 17 amino acids. Germline-derived CDR1 and CDR2 are PRHDT and FYEKMQ (reference sequence). The full variable domain, in which reference TRBV13 and TRBJ2-3 provide the parts outside the CDR3, is AAGVIQSPRHLIKEKRETATLKCYPIPRHDTVYWYQQGPGQDPQFLISFYEKMQSDKGSIPDRFSAQQFSDYHSELNMSSLELGDSALYFCASSLRGGGPSTDTQYFGPGTRLTVL.

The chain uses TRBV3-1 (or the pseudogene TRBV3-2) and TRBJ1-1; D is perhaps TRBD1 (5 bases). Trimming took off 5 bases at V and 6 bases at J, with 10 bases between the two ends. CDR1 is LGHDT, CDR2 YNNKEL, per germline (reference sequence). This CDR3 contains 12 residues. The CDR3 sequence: CASSRGTPEAFF. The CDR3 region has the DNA TGTGCCAGCAGCAGGGGAACGCCTGAAGCTTTCTTT.

CDR3 amino acids: CATRGAANEKLFF. CDR3 coding DNA: TGTGCCACCCGGGGGGCGGCTAATGAAAAACTGTTTTTT. V is TRBV6-6 and J is TRBJ1-4; the D gene is possibly TRBD1 (6 bases). The germline V gene has CDR1 MNHNY and CDR2 SVGAGI (reference sequence). CDR3 length: 13 amino acids. V shed 10 bases and J shed 3 bases, with 12 bases lying between them.

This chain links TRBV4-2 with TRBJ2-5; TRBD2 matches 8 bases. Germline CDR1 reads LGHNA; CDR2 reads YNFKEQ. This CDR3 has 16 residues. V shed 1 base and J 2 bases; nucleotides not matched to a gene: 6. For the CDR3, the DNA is TGTGCCAGCAGCCAAGGTGGTCCGGGGGGGCAAGAGACCCAGTACTTC. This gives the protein CASSQGGPGGQETQYF.

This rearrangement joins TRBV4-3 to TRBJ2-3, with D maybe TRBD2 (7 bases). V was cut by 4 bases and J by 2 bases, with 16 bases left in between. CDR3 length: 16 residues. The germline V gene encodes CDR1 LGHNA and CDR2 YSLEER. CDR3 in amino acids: CASSRYGGPNTDTQYF. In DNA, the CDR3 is TGCGCCAGCAGCCGATACGGGGGGCCTAACACAGATACGCAGTATTTT.

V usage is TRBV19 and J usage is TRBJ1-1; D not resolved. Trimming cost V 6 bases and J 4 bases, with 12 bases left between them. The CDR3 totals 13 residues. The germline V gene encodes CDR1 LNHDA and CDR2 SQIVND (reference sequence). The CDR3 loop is CASRIRGITEAFF. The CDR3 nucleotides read TGTGCCAGTAGGATCCGGGGAATCACTGAAGCTTTCTTT.

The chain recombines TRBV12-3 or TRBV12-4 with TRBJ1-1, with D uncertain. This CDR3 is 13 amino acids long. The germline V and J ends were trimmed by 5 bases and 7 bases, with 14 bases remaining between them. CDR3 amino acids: CASSRTGSDEAFF. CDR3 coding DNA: TGTGCCAGCAGTCGGACCGGGAGCGATGAAGCTTTCTTT.